In its sample, the clone carrying this T cell receptor (beta chain) was seen once. Its target is unknown. These data originate in a study of glioma-infiltrating T cells. General study findings and limits: Only very few CDR3 sequences appeared in both tissue and blood.

TCR alpha and beta CDR3 regions were amplified from RNA using iRepertoire nested multiplex PCR. MiXCR, applied by TCRdb to the multiplex PCR reads, yields one record per CDR3 protein. The data show 150,000 or so distinct CDR3 sequences, with more than 35% seen just once and more than 15% held by the top ten. CDR3 length equals 16 residues. CDR1 LNHDA and CDR2 SQIVND come from the germline V gene (reference sequence). Trimming left V 5 bases short and J 7 bases short, with 23 bases between. The sequence was collected from a human donor with low-grade glioma or glioblastoma, undergoing nonglioma brain surgery, or in good health (not recorded which). Sequencing used glioma tissue, nonneoplastic brain tissue, or PBMCs (not recorded which). V and J are TRBV19 and TRBJ1-1; the D gene is possibly TRBD1 (5 bases). The CDR3, as DNA: TGTGCCAGTAGTCCGTGGGCCTCAGGGATACCTGATGAAGCTTTCTTT. Amino acids: CASSPWASGIPDEAFF.